This paragraph reports one T cell receptor (beta chain). Antigen unknown. The source of the sample is a study of T cell repertoires in cytomegalovirus infection. Study-wide background: Both a matching HLA type and CMV infection were indicated by public TCR beta signatures.

Points from the study as a whole: In two of eight donors, the top clonotype was HLA-C-restricted CMV-specific.

TCRdb analysed the reads with MiXCR anew, one entry per CDR3 protein. This table holds approximately 770,000 distinct CDR3 sequences, about 28% found once. CDR1 is SNHLY and CDR2 is FYNNEI in the germline V gene. The CDR3 has 12 residues. Trimming took off 6 bases at V and 3 bases at J, with 8 bases between the two ends. The material was cultured CD8+ T cells from PBMCs, obtained from culture after CMV antigen stimulation. The receptor was derived from a human donor in good health (CMV status not recorded). Some clones in this sample may be carry-over from other donors' samples. V is TRBV2 and J is TRBJ1-1; tentative D call: TRBD1 (6 bases). CDR3 region: CASSGQYTEAFF. In DNA, the CDR3 is TGTGCCAGCAGCGGACAGTACACTGAAGCTTTCTTT.